The 10 T cell receptor beta chains given below trace back to one sample, sequenced in a study of immune cell composition in non-small cell lung cancer. Sequenced by immunoSEQ multiplex PCR; TCRdb stores in-frame clones only, minus some. The sample consists of some 2,600 clones, about 85% of them appearing once. The sample comprised lung tumor tissue. All receptors come from a human donor with non-small cell lung cancer.

CDR3 DNA: TGTGCCAGCAGTTTTGCGGCCACAGATACGCAGTATTTT. This sequence encodes CASSFAATDTQYF. V usage is TRBV27 and J usage is TRBJ2-3; no firm D call. The CDR3 consists of 13 residues. With 3 bases removed from V and 2 bases from J, the gap between germline ends came to 6 bases. Germline-derived CDR1 and CDR2 are MNHEY and SMNVEV (reference sequence).

The V and J genes are TRBV5-1 and TRBJ2-7; D is perhaps TRBD1 (8 bases). V lost 4 bases, J lost 2 bases, and 22 bases lay in between. Per germline, CDR1 SGHRS and CDR2 YFSETQ. This CDR3 spans 17 amino acids. CDR3 nucleotides: TGCGCCAGCAGCCCCGGGAAACAGGGGGGGTCTCCCTACGAGCAGTACTTC. As protein: CASSPGKQGGSPYEQYF.

The chain has TRBV9 and TRBJ1-5; possible D gene TRBD1, 5 bases. Germline loops: CDR1 SGDLS, CDR2 YYNGEE. V lost 0 bases, J lost 2 bases, and 9 bases lay in between. CDR3 length: 15 residues. CDR3 loop: CASSVGGDRNQPQHF. In DNA form, the CDR3 reads TGTGCCAGCAGCGTAGGGGGGGATCGCAATCAGCCCCAGCATTTT.

The gene calls are TRBV27 and TRBJ1-6; D call uncertain. Between the trimmed V and J ends, which lost 3 bases and 6 bases, there was a span of 15 bases. The germline CDR1 and CDR2 sequences are MNHEY and SMNVEV (reference sequence). The CDR3 consists of 16 residues. For the CDR3, the DNA is TGTGCCAGCAGTTTTCTAGGCTCTGGAGTTAATTCACCCCTCCACTTT. It codes for CASSFLGSGVNSPLHF.

This clone was found once. The V and J genes are TRBV11-2 and TRBJ2-7, with 8 bases aligning to TRBD1. This CDR3 comprises 14 residues. The V segment lost 1 base and the J segment 3 bases; nucleotides outside the gene matches: 2. Germline lookup yields CDR1 SGHAT and CDR2 FQNNGV. The CDR3 coding sequence is TGTGCCAGCAGCTTAGCCACAGGGGGCTACGAGCAGTACTTC. As protein: CASSLATGGYEQYF.

This clone counts as hyperexpanded. The chain employs TRBV19 and TRBJ2-5; TRBD2 matches 10 bases. The V and J ends lost 3 bases and 4 bases, in that order; junction bases with no gene match: 5. The germline V gene has CDR1 LNHDA and CDR2 SQIVND (reference sequence). The CDR3 is made up of 15 amino acids. The CDR3 region is CASSMTSGSGETQYF. CDR3 DNA: TGTGCCAGTAGTATGACTAGCGGGTCAGGAGAGACCCAGTACTTC. The full variable domain, rest sourced from reference TRBV19 and TRBJ2-5, is DGGITQSPKYLFRKEGQNVTLSCEQNLNHDAMYWYRQDPGQGLRLIYYSQIVNDFQKGDIAEGYSVSREKKESFPLTVTSAQKNPTAFYLCASSMTSGSGETQYFGPGTRLLVL.

The V call is TRBV10-3, the J call TRBJ2-1; D might be TRBD1 (6 bases). This CDR3 is built from 15 residues. Germline CDR1 ENHRY, CDR2 SYGVKD. V was pared by 6 bases and J by 4 bases, with 16 bases between. The CDR3 DNA is TGTGCCATCAGCAACAGAGGACAGCCATACAATGAGCAGTTCTTC. It encodes CAISNRGQPYNEQFF.

The gene calls are TRBV7-2 and TRBJ2-2; TRBD1 aligns across 9 bases. The CDR3 consists of 13 residues. Germline lookup yields CDR1 SGHTA and CDR2 FQGNSA. The V segment lost 9 bases and the J segment 5 bases; nucleotides outside the gene matches: 4. The CDR3 DNA reads TGTGCCAGGGGACAGGGTTTGACCGGGGAGCTGTTTTTT. It is translated as CARGQGLTGELFF. Complete variable domain (other parts from reference TRBV7-2 and TRBJ2-2): GAGVSQSPSNKVTEKGKDVELRCDPISGHTALYWYRQSLGQGLEFLIYFQGNSAPDKSGLPSDRFSAERTGGSVSTLTIQRTQQEDSAVYLCARGQGLTGELFFGEGSRLTVL.

The V gene is TRBV2, the J gene TRBJ2-3; TRBD2 is a possible D gene (9 bases). Germline CDR1 reads SNHLY; CDR2 reads FYNNEI. The CDR3 loop spans 17 amino acids. Trimming removed 0 bases at V and 1 base at J, with 14 bases between. CDR3 sequence: CASSEARGGQGTDTQYF. CDR3 nucleotide sequence: TGTGCCAGCAGTGAAGCGCGGGGGGGACAGGGCACAGATACGCAGTATTTT.

This clone was observed a few times. The chain carries TRBV5-1 and TRBJ2-7; 8 bases fit TRBD1. Germline assignment: CDR1 SGHRS and CDR2 YFSETQ. The length of the CDR3 is 14 residues. V was clipped by 0 bases and J by 3 bases; unmatched bases: 2. CDR3 in DNA: TGCGCCAGCAGCTTGGCCGGGACAGGCTACGAGCAGTACTTC. Protein: CASSLAGTGYEQYF.